Presented here are 17 T cell receptor beta chains from one specimen sequenced in a study of T-cell reconstitution after alpha-beta-depleted transplantation in children. Preparation of the TCRbeta library used unique molecular identifiers. Using its own MiXCR run on the PCR reads, TCRdb lists one record per CDR3 protein. The sample lists hundreds of thousands of distinct CDR3 sequences, around 13% occurring once. The source was PBMCs, collected before TCRalphabeta/CD19-depleted stem cell transplant. The receptors were gathered from a girl aged 2-10 years with congenital amegakaryocytic thrombocytopenia, due to receive a stem cell transplant.

A few counts support this clonotype. The V call is TRBV9, the J call TRBJ2-1, with 12 bases lining up with TRBD2. With 0 bases clipped from V and 0 bases from J, the junction kept 4 bases outside the gene matches. The CDR3 runs to 18 residues. The germline CDR1 and CDR2 sequences are SGDLS and YYNGEE. The CDR3, as DNA: TGTGCCAGCAGCGTAGATAGACTAGCGGGAGTCTCCTACAATGAGCAGTTCTTC. Its protein is CASSVDRLAGVSYNEQFF.

This clonotype has at least ten counts. The chain links TRBV20-1 to TRBJ2-1, with TRBD2 identical over 8 bases. The CDR3 sequence is 15 residues long. The V gene end was trimmed by 3 bases and the J gene end by 5 bases; junction bases not matched to a gene: 9. The germline gives CDR1 DFQATT, CDR2 SNEGSKA (reference sequence). The DNA of the CDR3 is TGCAGTGCTAGGGGGAGCGGGAGTAATAACAATGAGCAGTTCTTC. This gives the protein CSARGSGSNNNEQFF.

There are many counts of this clonotype. The chain couples TRBV20-1 to TRBJ2-5; D is unclear. CDR3 length: 13 amino acids. V gave up 7 bases and J gave up 2 bases, with 14 bases separating them. Germline CDR1 reads DFQATT; CDR2 reads SNEGSKA (reference sequence). CDR3 sequence (DNA): TGCAGTGGGGATGGAGACCAGCAAGAGACCCAGTACTTC. Amino acid sequence: CSGDGDQQETQYF.

The chain employs TRBV20-1 and TRBJ2-3, with 9 nucleotides matching TRBD2. Germline CDR1 is DFQATT and CDR2 is SNEGSKA (reference sequence). V lost 3 bases and J lost 0; bases outside the gene matches: 4. The length of the CDR3 is 15 residues. The CDR3 here is CSASQLAGSTDTQYF. The DNA of the CDR3 is TGCAGTGCTAGCCAGCTAGCGGGGAGCACAGATACGCAGTATTTT.

The chain combines TRBV20-1 with TRBJ2-7, with a weak D call TRBD2 (5 bases). This CDR3 spans 12 amino acids. Germline loops: CDR1 DFQATT, CDR2 SNEGSKA (reference sequence). CDR3 sequence: CSSRDEGYEQYF. In DNA, the CDR3 is TGCAGCTCTAGAGATGAGGGCTACGAGCAGTACTTC.

In this sample, this clonotype turned up many times. The genes are TRBV6-1 and TRBJ2-3, with D uncertain. Looked up from germline, CDR1 is MNHNS and CDR2 is SASEGT. CDR3 size: 19 residues. V lost 6 bases and J 0 bases, leaving 25 bases between the germline ends. The CDR3 nucleotides read TGTGCCAGCAGCAAAGTAGGGCCGAACTTGAAACCAAGCACAGATACGCAGTATTTT. Translated, it gives CASSKVGPNLKPSTDTQYF.

The chain uses TRBV7-9 and TRBJ2-7, with D maybe TRBD2 (5 bases). With 10 bases removed from V and 5 bases from J, the gap between germline ends came to 21 bases. CDR3 size: 14 residues. Germline CDR1 is SEHNR and CDR2 is FQNEAQ (reference sequence). CDR3 sequence reads: CATEALEVGDEQYF. The CDR3 DNA sequence: TGTGCCACGGAAGCACTAGAGGTCGGCGACGAGCAGTACTTC.

This chain links TRBV5-1 with TRBJ1-6; possible D gene TRBD1, 5 bases. Trimming took off 4 bases at V and 7 bases at J, with 15 bases between the two ends. Looked up from germline, CDR1 is SGHRS and CDR2 is YFSETQ. The CDR3 covers 15 residues. CDR3 region: CASSIQAAENSPLHF. The DNA for the CDR3 is TGCGCCAGCAGCATACAGGCGGCGGAGAATTCACCCCTCCACTTT.

This clonotype was found many times. CDR3 residues: CASSLGRADQPQHF. The CDR3 DNA reads TGCGCCAGCAGCTTGGGCAGGGCCGATCAGCCCCAGCATTTT. The chain links TRBV5-1 to TRBJ1-5, with a tentative D call TRBD1 (5 bases). The CDR3 covers 14 residues. Per the germline V gene, CDR1 is SGHRS and CDR2 is YFSETQ. V dropped 0 bases and J dropped 5 bases, with 9 bases sitting between them.

This clonotype was counted ten times or more. The V gene is TRBV15, the J gene TRBJ2-7, with D hard to call. CDR1 LNHNV and CDR2 YYDKDF come from the germline V gene (reference sequence). V was trimmed by 0 bases and J by 0 bases, leaving 6 bases between them. The CDR3 runs 14 residues. The chain's CDR3 is CATSREVTSYEQYF. CDR3 DNA: TGTGCCACCAGCAGAGAGGTTACCTCCTACGAGCAGTACTTC.

This clonotype was seen many times. The V gene is TRBV5-1, the J gene TRBJ1-2; 9 positions match TRBD1. V lost 4 bases to trimming and J lost 4 bases; unmatched junction nucleotides: 14. Germline V gene lookup returns CDR1 SGHRS and CDR2 YFSETQ. The CDR3 length is 17 residues. CDR3 region: CASSGGTGRYLSYGYTF. The CDR3 DNA reads TGCGCCAGCAGCGGAGGGACAGGGCGATACCTGAGCTATGGCTACACCTTC.

CDR3 in DNA: TGCGCCAGCAGCTTGAACCTAGCCGACAATGAGCAGTTCTTC. Its protein is CASSLNLADNEQFF. This chain connects TRBV5-1 to TRBJ2-1; D might be TRBD2 (5 bases). CDR1 and CDR2 (germline): SGHRS, YFSETQ. CDR3 length: 14 amino acids. V lost 1 base and J lost 5, with 10 bases in between.

This clonotype has at least ten counts. The V gene is TRBV28, the J gene TRBJ2-7; D unclear. Between the trimmed V and J ends, which lost 5 bases and 0 bases, there was a span of 8 bases. Germline loops: CDR1 MDHEN, CDR2 SYDVKM. This CDR3 is built from 13 residues. For the CDR3, the DNA is TGTGCCAGCAGTCAGGTGGACTCCTACGAGCAGTACTTC. Its protein is CASSQVDSYEQYF.

At least ten counts were recorded for this clonotype. The chain combines TRBV7-9 with TRBJ2-2; D ambiguous. The CDR3 covers 14 residues. CDR1 is SEHNR and CDR2 is FQNEAQ in the germline V gene (reference sequence). V was clipped by 6 bases and J by 0 bases, with 8 bases between them. The CDR3 protein is CASSRTSNTGELFF. The DNA of the CDR3 is TGTGCCAGCAGTCGGACGTCGAACACCGGGGAGCTGTTTTTT.

This clonotype was seen repeatedly, ten times or more. The J gene is TRBJ2-7, the V gene TRBV29-1; the D is unclear. V shed 0 bases and J shed 0 bases, with 12 bases lying between them. The germline gives CDR1 SQVTM, CDR2 ANQGSEA. The CDR3 runs to 15 residues. The CDR3 nucleotides are TGCAGCGTTGAAGATCTTCGAGACGGCTCCTACGAGCAGTACTTC. Its protein product is CSVEDLRDGSYEQYF.

This chain links TRBV12-3 or TRBV12-4 with TRBJ2-7; tentatively, D is TRBD1 (6 bases). This CDR3 is 15 amino acids long. The V and J ends lost 5 bases and 2 bases respectively, with 16 bases between them. The CDR3, as DNA: TGTGCCAGCAGTATATCCGGGACATTGACCTACGAGCAGTACTTC. Its protein is CASSISGTLTYEQYF.

The chain couples TRBV27 to TRBJ2-5, with 9 bases identical to TRBD1. The germline gives CDR1 MNHEY, CDR2 SMNVEV (reference sequence). The CDR3 runs 16 residues. The V and J ends lost 1 base and 5 bases, in that order; junction bases with no gene match: 8. The CDR3 loop reads CASSLLGTGSEETQYF. CDR3 bases: TGTGCCAGCAGTTTATTAGGGACAGGGTCGGAGGAGACCCAGTACTTC.